These 27 T cell receptor beta chains share one sample of origin, sequenced in a study of neoadjuvant anti-PD-1 for oral cavity cancer. This table comes from immunoSEQ multiplex PCR, and its TCRdb copy is limited to in-frame clones, with some not included. The sample has 75,000 or so clones, approximately 84% seen once. The sample was PBMCs, taken before nivolumab (anti-PD-1) treatment. These receptors originate from a person aged 35-79 years with oral cavity squamous cell carcinoma.

The rearrangement links TRBV6-5 to TRBJ2-1, with 9 nucleotides matching TRBD1. The V gene's germline CDR1 is MNHEY and CDR2 SVGAGI. Unmatched junction bases numbered 4, after V lost 8 bases and J lost 5 bases. This CDR3 spans 13 amino acids. The CDR3 region has the DNA TGTGCCAGCGGACAGGGGAGGGACAATGAGCAGTTCTTC. Encoded protein: CASGQGRDNEQFF.

The rearrangement uses TRBV13 and TRBJ2-7; 9 nucleotides match TRBD2. CDR1 is PRHDT and CDR2 is FYEKMQ in the germline V gene (reference sequence). There are 20 residues in the CDR3. V shed 0 bases and J 0 bases; nucleotides not matched to a gene: 15. The DNA for the CDR3 is TGTGCCAGCAGCTTAGGCCTAAGAGGCGGGAGGGCCCAGAGCTCCTACGAGCAGTACTTC. It codes for CASSLGLRGGRAQSSYEQYF.

For the CDR3, the DNA is TGTGCCTGGAGTGTACTCACAGGGAAGGCCAACGTCCTGACTTTC. It specifies CAWSVLTGKANVLTF. The gene calls are TRBV30 and TRBJ2-6; weak D call: TRBD1 (6 bases). V was cut by 0 bases and J by 6 bases, with 12 bases left in between. This CDR3 is 15 amino acids long. Germline V CDR1 and CDR2: GTSNPN, SVGIG (reference sequence).

This chain links TRBV30 with TRBJ1-2; 9 bases fit TRBD1. J lost 4 bases, V lost 1 base, and 4 bases had no gene match. This CDR3 is 14 amino acids long. Germline CDR1 is GTSNPN and CDR2 is SVGIG (reference sequence). CDR3 region: CAWSGTGAGYGYTF. The CDR3 DNA reads TGTGCCTGGAGTGGGACAGGGGCGGGCTATGGCTACACCTTC.

The chain joins TRBV5-5 to TRBJ2-3; possibly TRBD1 for D (6 bases). V dropped 2 bases and J dropped 2 bases, with 12 bases sitting between them. Germline V CDR1 and CDR2: SGHKS, YYEKEE (reference sequence). The CDR3 contains 15 residues. The DNA of the CDR3 is TGTGCCAGCAGCTTTACAGGGTCTCCCACAGATACGCAGTATTTT. Its protein product is CASSFTGSPTDTQYF.

V usage is TRBV15 and J usage is TRBJ2-7, with 7 bases fitting TRBD1. Trimming took 4 bases from V and 3 from J; bases not matched to a gene: 6. This CDR3 is 14 amino acids long. Germline assignment: CDR1 LNHNV and CDR2 YYDKDF (reference sequence). The CDR3 protein is CATSKDRDYYEQYF. CDR3 nucleotides: TGTGCCACCAGCAAAGACAGGGATTACTACGAGCAGTACTTC.

The V gene is TRBV6-6, the J gene TRBJ2-2, with 8 bases lining up with TRBD1. From germline, CDR1 is MNHNY and CDR2 SVGAGI (reference sequence). This CDR3 is built from 15 residues. Trimming removed 2 bases from V and 4 bases from J; junction bases left unmatched: 3. CDR3 DNA: TGTGCCAGCAGTTACGCAGGGGGCGGCACCGGGGAGCTGTTTTTT. Translation: CASSYAGGGTGELFF.

The chain employs TRBV6-1 and TRBJ1-5; D unclear. CDR3 length: 14 residues. V was clipped by 8 bases and J by 0 bases, with 11 bases between them. Germline CDR1 is MNHNS and CDR2 is SASEGT. As DNA, the CDR3 is TGTGCCAGCCGGGCGGGGTTTAGCAATCAGCCCCAGCATTTT. It translates to CASRAGFSNQPQHF.

V is TRBV30 and J is TRBJ2-1, with 7 bases aligning to TRBD2. CDR1 and CDR2 (germline): GTSNPN, SVGIG (reference sequence). Trimming at V came to 5 bases and at J to 2 bases, leaving 6 bases not matched to a gene. This CDR3 contains 14 residues. CDR3 region: CAWQTSSTYNEQFF. In nucleotides, the CDR3 is TGTGCCTGGCAGACTAGCTCCACCTACAATGAGCAGTTCTTC.

This rearrangement joins TRBV29-1 to TRBJ2-3, with TRBD2 identical over 8 bases. This CDR3 has 14 residues. The germline gives CDR1 SQVTM, CDR2 ANQGSEA. The ends lost 6 bases at V and 6 bases at J; junction bases unmatched: 11. The CDR3 DNA reads as TGCAGCGTCCGCTCCGGGACTAGGTCTGATACGCAGTATTTT. The encoded protein is CSVRSGTRSDTQYF.

This rearrangement joins TRBV5-1 to TRBJ2-1; 8 positions match TRBD2. V lost 0 bases, J lost 8 bases, and 10 bases stayed unmatched. The CDR3 spans 16 residues. Germline-derived CDR1 and CDR2 are SGHRS and YFSETQ. The CDR3 DNA reads TGCGCCAGCAGCTTGGTCGGGGGGGCCCGATGGGATGAGCAGTTCTTC. Translating gives CASSLVGGARWDEQFF. The entire variable domain, with the rest obtained from reference TRBV5-1 and TRBJ2-1, is as follows: KAGVTQTPRYLIKTRGQQVTLSCSPISGHRSVSWYQQTPGQGLQFLFEYFSETQRNKGNFPGRFSGRQFSNSRSEMNVSTLELGDSALYLCASSLVGGARWDEQFFGPGTRLTVL.

The chain uses TRBV29-1 and TRBJ2-1; D is uncertain. The V gene's germline CDR1 is SQVTM and CDR2 ANQGSEA. CDR3 length equals 12 residues. V was shortened by 1 base and J by 7 bases, with 8 bases between the two germline ends. CDR3 bases: TGCAGCGTTGAAGTACAAGGGAATGAGCAGTTCTTC. This encodes CSVEVQGNEQFF.

The chain couples TRBV5-6 to TRBJ1-4, with D hard to call. The CDR3 sequence is 16 residues long. V was trimmed by 4 bases and J by 0 bases, leaving 13 bases between them. Germline V CDR1 and CDR2: SGHDT, YYEEEE. Here the CDR3 DNA reads TGTGCCAGCAGCGAGGACGGGATTTCAACTAATGAAAAACTGTTTTTT. Translated: CASSEDGISTNEKLFF. Drawing the rest from reference TRBV5-6 and TRBJ1-4, the complete variable domain is DAGVTQSPTHLIKTRGQQVTLRCSPKSGHDTVSWYQQALGQGPQFIFQYYEEEERQRGNFPDRFSGHQFPNYSSELNVNALLLGDSALYLCASSEDGISTNEKLFFGSGTQLSVL.

This chain links TRBV6-5 with TRBJ2-2; a weak D match, TRBD2 (6 bases). The CDR3 spans 14 residues. V was pared by 6 bases and J by 6 bases, with 14 bases between. CDR1 is MNHEY, CDR2 SVGAGI, per germline. CDR3 sequence reads: CASRGTSWAGELFF. In DNA form, the CDR3 reads TGTGCCAGCAGGGGTACTAGCTGGGCCGGGGAGCTGTTTTTT.

This clone was recorded once. The rearrangement links TRBV29-1 to TRBJ1-1; D gene ambiguous. Germline V gives CDR1 SQVTM, CDR2 ANQGSEA. V lost 6 bases, J lost 1 base, and 15 bases lay in between. This CDR3 comprises 14 residues. The CDR3 reads CSVDIVSGNTEAFF. The CDR3 DNA sequence: TGCAGCGTCGACATCGTAAGCGGGAACACTGAAGCTTTCTTT.

The V call is TRBV6-5, the J call TRBJ2-1; 8 nucleotides match TRBD1. Germline trimming cut 0 bases from V and 7 bases from J; bases unmatched to any gene: 5. From germline, CDR1 is MNHEY and CDR2 SVGAGI. This CDR3 comprises 15 residues. CDR3: CASSYSGQGANEQFF. For the CDR3, the DNA is TGTGCCAGCAGTTACTCTGGGCAGGGGGCTAATGAGCAGTTCTTC.

V and J are TRBV2 and TRBJ2-3; 7 nucleotides align to TRBD2. The germline CDR1 and CDR2 sequences are SNHLY and FYNNEI. CDR3 size: 15 residues. With V trimmed by 6 bases and J by 0 bases, 6 bases remained unmatched. The CDR3 DNA reads as TGTGCCAGCAGCGGGGAGGGCACGAGCACAGATACGCAGTATTTT. The encoded protein is CASSGEGTSTDTQYF.

The chain combines TRBV19 with TRBJ2-3, with a possible D match to TRBD2 (6 bases). Trimming stripped 5 bases from V and 5 bases from J, with 8 bases between. CDR1 and CDR2 (germline): LNHDA, SQIVND (reference sequence). This CDR3 is built from 12 residues. The CDR3 sequence: CASSASVDTQYF. In nucleotides, the CDR3 is TGTGCCAGTAGTGCTAGCGTAGATACGCAGTATTTT. The variable domain in full, completed from reference TRBV19 and TRBJ2-3, reads DGGITQSPKYLFRKEGQNVTLSCEQNLNHDAMYWYRQDPGQGLRLIYYSQIVNDFQKGDIAEGYSVSREKKESFPLTVTSAQKNPTAFYLCASSASVDTQYFGPGTRLTVL.

DNA of the CDR3: TGTGCCAGCAGCGCTTTAGGGACAGCCTACGAGTACTTC. It specifies CASSALGTAYEYF. The genes are TRBV2 and TRBJ2-7, with TRBD1 identical over 7 bases. V lost 6 bases to trimming and J lost 11 bases; unmatched junction nucleotides: 13. Germline V CDR1 and CDR2: SNHLY, FYNNEI. The CDR3 consists of 13 residues. Supplemented by reference TRBV2 and TRBJ2-7, the full variable domain reads EPEVTQTPSHQVTQMGQEVILRCVPISNHLYFYWYRQILGQKVEFLVSFYNNEISEKSEIFDDQFSVERPDGSNFTLKIRSTKLEDSAMYFCASSALGTAYEYFGPGTRLTVT.

The chain's CDR3 is CAWSVGLEGNEQYF. CDR3 nucleotide sequence: TGTGCCTGGAGTGTAGGGCTAGAGGGGAACGAGCAGTACTTC. J is TRBJ2-7 and V is TRBV30, with D perhaps being TRBD1 or TRBD2 (5 bases each). The V gene's germline CDR1 is GTSNPN and CDR2 SVGIG (reference sequence). This CDR3 has 14 amino acids. Trimming took 0 bases from V and 5 from J, leaving 14 bases between them.

In regard to this clone: One junction end does not reproduce the germline sequence, and a read error may be involved. The V and J genes are TRBV2 and TRBJ1-4; D is unclear. The CDR3 extends over 14 amino acids. The germline CDR1 and CDR2 sequences are SNHLY and FYNNEI. The CDR3 region is CASSARALDEKLFF. For the CDR3, the DNA is TGTGCCAGCAGTGCTAGGGCCCTCGATGAGAAACTGTTTTTT. Supplemented by reference TRBV2 and TRBJ1-4, the full variable domain reads EPEVTQTPSHQVTQMGQEVILRCVPISNHLYFYWYRQILGQKVEFLVSFYNNEISEKSEIFDDQFSVERPDGSNFTLKIRSTKLEDSAMYFCASSARALDEKLFFGSGTQLSVL.

The chain employs TRBV30 and TRBJ2-2; the match to TRBD1 covers 8 bases. This CDR3 has 11 residues. V lost 8 bases, J lost 8 bases, and 4 bases stayed unmatched. Germline CDR1 GTSNPN, CDR2 SVGIG (reference sequence). CDR3 in amino acids: CAGQGLGELFF. CDR3 nucleotide sequence: TGTGCCGGACAGGGTTTGGGGGAGCTGTTTTTT.

The chain couples TRBV7-3 to TRBJ2-6; D not resolved. CDR1 and CDR2 (germline): SGHTA, FQGTGA. Trimming shortened V by 10 bases and J by 0 bases, and 10 bases separated the two germline ends. The length of the CDR3 is 14 residues. This CDR3 is CATKLGSGANVLTF. In DNA form, the CDR3 reads TGTGCCACTAAACTCGGCTCTGGGGCCAACGTCCTGACTTTC.

V and J are TRBV30 and TRBJ2-1; D is unclear. The CDR3 has 13 residues. Germline CDR1 and CDR2: GTSNPN and SVGIG (reference sequence). V gave up 3 bases and J gave up 7 bases, with 13 bases separating them. CDR3 nucleotides: TGTGCCTGGAGCCCCCAACGTTCGAATGAGCAGTTCTTC. Translated, it gives CAWSPQRSNEQFF.

The V and J genes are TRBV5-5 and TRBJ2-7, with 12 bases lining up with TRBD1. The CDR3 runs to 15 residues. CDR1 is SGHKS, CDR2 YYEKEE, per germline (reference sequence). Trimming cost V 5 bases and J 6 bases; bases outside gene matches: 9. This CDR3 reads CASRLGQGALGEQYF. The CDR3 DNA reads as TGTGCCAGCAGGCTGGGACAGGGGGCGCTTGGCGAGCAGTACTTC.

This clone has ten or more counts. The chain uses TRBV6-1 and TRBJ1-5; 9 bases map to TRBD1. Per germline, CDR1 MNHNS and CDR2 SASEGT. The CDR3 loop spans 13 amino acids. The V segment lost 6 bases and the J segment 6 bases; nucleotides outside the gene matches: 3. CDR3 protein: CASSVTGGQPQHF. The CDR3 DNA reads TGTGCCAGCAGCGTGACAGGGGGTCAGCCCCAGCATTTT.

The chain has TRBV13 and TRBJ2-3, with 11 bases that match TRBD1. Trimming removed 2 bases from V and 3 bases from J; junction bases left unmatched: 10. The germline V gene encodes CDR1 PRHDT and CDR2 FYEKMQ (reference sequence). The CDR3 covers 18 residues. CDR3 bases: TGTGCCAGCAGCTTACCTAGGACAGGGGGCTTCGGGACAGATACGCAGTATTTT. Translating it yields CASSLPRTGGFGTDTQYF.